The text below deals with one TCR beta chain. As yet, its antigen is unknown. The data belong to a study of shared clonotypes between healthy human individuals. The study's findings and limits: Among non-shared clonotypes, generation probabilities were lower than among those shared by all four donors.

Measured with immunoSEQ multiplex PCR; TCRdb has only the in-frame clones, and not every one. The data contain some 1,100,000 clones, 70% to 80% of them singletons. Trimming removed 0 bases from V and 5 bases from J, with 11 bases in between. In germline, CDR1 is LNHNV, CDR2 YYDKDF (reference sequence). The CDR3 is 14 residues long. Each sample came from a Caucasian adult donor living in Nashville, Tennessee. The J gene is TRBJ2-7, the V gene TRBV15; TRBD1 might be the D (5 bases). The sequencing input was memory CD4+ T cells from PBMCs. The subset is: CD45RA-negative fraction. The receptor comes from a man aged 18 to 30 in good health. Some clones in this sample may be carry-over from other donors' samples. The CDR3: CATSRDRAGNEQYF. The CDR3 DNA reads TGTGCCACCAGCAGAGACAGGGCTGGAAACGAGCAGTACTTC. Full variable domain (remainder filled in from reference TRBV15 and TRBJ2-7): DAMVIQNPRYQVTQFGKPVTLSCSQTLNHNVMYWYQQKSSQAPKLLFHYYDKDFNNEADTPDNFQSRRPNTSFCFLDIRSPGLGDTAMYLCATSRDRAGNEQYFGPGTRLTVT.